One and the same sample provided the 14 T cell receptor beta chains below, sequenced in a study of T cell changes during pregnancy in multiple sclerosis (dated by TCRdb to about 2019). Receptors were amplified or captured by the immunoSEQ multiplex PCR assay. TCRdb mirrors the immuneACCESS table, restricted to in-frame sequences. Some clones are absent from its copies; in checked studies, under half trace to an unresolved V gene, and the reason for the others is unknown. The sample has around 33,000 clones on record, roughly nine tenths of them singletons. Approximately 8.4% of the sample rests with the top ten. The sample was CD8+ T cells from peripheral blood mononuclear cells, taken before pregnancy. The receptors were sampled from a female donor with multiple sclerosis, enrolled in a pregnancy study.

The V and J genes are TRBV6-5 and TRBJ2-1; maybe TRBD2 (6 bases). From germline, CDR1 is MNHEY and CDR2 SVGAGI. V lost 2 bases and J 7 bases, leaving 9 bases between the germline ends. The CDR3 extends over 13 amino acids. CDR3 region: CASSYGGYNEQFF. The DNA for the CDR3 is TGTGCCAGCAGTTACGGAGGGTATAATGAGCAGTTCTTC.

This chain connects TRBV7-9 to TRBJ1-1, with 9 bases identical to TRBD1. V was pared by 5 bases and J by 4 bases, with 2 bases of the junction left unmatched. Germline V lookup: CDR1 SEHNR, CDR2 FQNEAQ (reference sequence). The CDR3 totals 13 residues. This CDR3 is CASSQTGGTEAFF. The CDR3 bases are TGTGCCAGCAGCCAGACAGGGGGCACTGAAGCTTTCTTT. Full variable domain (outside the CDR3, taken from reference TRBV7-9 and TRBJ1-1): DTGVSQNPRHKITKRGQNVTFRCDPISEHNRLYWYRQTLGQGPEFLTYFQNEAQLEKSRLLSDRFSAERPKGSFSTLEIQRTEQGDSAMYLCASSQTGGTEAFFGQGTRLTVV.

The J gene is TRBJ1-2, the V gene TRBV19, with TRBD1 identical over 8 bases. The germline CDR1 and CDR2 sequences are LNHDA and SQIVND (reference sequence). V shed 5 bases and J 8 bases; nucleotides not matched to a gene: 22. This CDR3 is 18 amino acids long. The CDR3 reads CASSEEPPGQDIYGGYTF. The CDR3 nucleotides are TGTGCCAGTAGTGAAGAACCGCCGGGACAGGACATCTATGGCGGCTACACCTTC.

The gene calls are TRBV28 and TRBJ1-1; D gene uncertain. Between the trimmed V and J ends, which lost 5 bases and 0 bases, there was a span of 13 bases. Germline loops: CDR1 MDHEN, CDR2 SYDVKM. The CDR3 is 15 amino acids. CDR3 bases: TGTGCCAGCAGTCCCTTCGGACTAGTGAACACTGAAGCTTTCTTT. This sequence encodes CASSPFGLVNTEAFF.

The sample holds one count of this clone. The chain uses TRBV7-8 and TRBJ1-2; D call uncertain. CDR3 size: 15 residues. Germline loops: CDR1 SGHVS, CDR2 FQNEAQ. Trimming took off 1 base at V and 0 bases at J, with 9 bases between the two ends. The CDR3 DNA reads TGTGCCAGCAGCTTAGATCCAGAACCTAACTATGGCTACACCTTC. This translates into CASSLDPEPNYGYTF.

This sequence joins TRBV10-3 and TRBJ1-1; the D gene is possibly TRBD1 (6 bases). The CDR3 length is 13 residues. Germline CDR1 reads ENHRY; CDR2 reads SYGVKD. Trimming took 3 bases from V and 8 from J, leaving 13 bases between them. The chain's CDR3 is CAISDWDNKEAFF. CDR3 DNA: TGTGCCATCAGTGACTGGGACAATAAGGAAGCTTTCTTT.

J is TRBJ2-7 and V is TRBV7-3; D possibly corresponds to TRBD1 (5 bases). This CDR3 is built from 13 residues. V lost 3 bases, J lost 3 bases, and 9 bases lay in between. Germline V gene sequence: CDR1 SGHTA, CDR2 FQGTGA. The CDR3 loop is CASSFNQGYEQYF. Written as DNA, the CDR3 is TGTGCCAGCAGCTTTAACCAGGGCTACGAGCAGTACTTC.

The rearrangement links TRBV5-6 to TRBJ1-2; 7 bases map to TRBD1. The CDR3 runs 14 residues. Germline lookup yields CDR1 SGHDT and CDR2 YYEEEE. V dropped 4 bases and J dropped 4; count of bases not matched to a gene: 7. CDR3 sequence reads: CASSLGTVAYGYTF. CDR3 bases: TGTGCCAGCAGCCTCGGGACAGTGGCCTATGGCTACACCTTC.

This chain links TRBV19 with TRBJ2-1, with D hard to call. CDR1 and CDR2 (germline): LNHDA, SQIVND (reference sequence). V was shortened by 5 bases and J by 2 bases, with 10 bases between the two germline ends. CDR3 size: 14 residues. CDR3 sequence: CASSAASPYNEQFF. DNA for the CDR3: TGTGCCAGTAGTGCGGCCAGCCCCTACAATGAGCAGTTCTTC.

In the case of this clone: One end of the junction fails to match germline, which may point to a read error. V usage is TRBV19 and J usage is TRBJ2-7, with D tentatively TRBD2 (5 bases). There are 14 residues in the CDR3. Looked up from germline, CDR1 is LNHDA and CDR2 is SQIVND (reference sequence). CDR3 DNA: TGTGCCAGTAGTATTTCGGGGATTTCCTACGAGCGGTACTTC. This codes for CASSISGISYERYF.

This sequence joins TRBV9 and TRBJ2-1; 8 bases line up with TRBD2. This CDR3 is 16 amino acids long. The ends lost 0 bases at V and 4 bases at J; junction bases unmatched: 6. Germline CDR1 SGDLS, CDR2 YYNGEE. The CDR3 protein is CASSVDLRGVYNEQFF. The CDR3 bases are TGTGCCAGCAGCGTAGATCTGCGGGGGGTTTACAATGAGCAGTTCTTC. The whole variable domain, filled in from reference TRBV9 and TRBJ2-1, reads DSGVTQTPKHLITATGQRVTLRCSPRSGDLSVYWYQQSLDQGLQFLIQYYNGEERAKGNILERFSAQQFPDLHSELNLSSLELGDSALYFCASSVDLRGVYNEQFFGPGTRLTVL.

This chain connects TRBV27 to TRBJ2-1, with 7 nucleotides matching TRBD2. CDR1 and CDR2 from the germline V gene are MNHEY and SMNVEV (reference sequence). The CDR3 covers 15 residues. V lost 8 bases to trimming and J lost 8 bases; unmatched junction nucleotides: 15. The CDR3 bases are TGTGCCAGCTCCAGCGGGACGAGCTCCTGGGATGAGCAGTTCTTC. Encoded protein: CASSSGTSSWDEQFF.

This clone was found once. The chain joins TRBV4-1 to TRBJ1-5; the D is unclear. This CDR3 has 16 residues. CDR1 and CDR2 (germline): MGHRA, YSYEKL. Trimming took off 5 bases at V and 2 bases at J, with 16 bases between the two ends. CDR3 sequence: CASSAGATKGNQPQHF. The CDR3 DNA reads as TGCGCCAGCAGCGCGGGAGCCACCAAGGGCAATCAGCCCCAGCATTTT.

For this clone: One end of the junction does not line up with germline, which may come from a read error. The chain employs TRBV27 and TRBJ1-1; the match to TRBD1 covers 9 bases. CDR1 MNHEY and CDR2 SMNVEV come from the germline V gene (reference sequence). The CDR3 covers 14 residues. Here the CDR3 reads CASSVVQGATETFF. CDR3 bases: TGTGCCAGCAGTGTAGTACAGGGGGCCACTGAAACTTTCTTT.